The 26 T cell receptor beta chains below were found in one sample sequenced in a study of cytotoxic CD8 clonotypes in ibrutinib-treated CLL. The assay was immunoSEQ multiplex PCR, and TCRdb's table has in-frame clones only and misses some. The sample lists hundreds of thousands of clones; 60% to 80% were seen once. The specimen comprised PBMCs, sampled after 36 months of ibrutinib treatment. The origin of the receptors is a human donor with chronic lymphocytic leukemia.

The chain has TRBV9 and TRBJ2-3, with a possible D match to TRBD2 (5 bases). The CDR3 contains 14 residues. The V gene's germline CDR1 is SGDLS and CDR2 YYNGEE. Trimming stripped 4 bases from V and 4 bases from J, with 13 bases between. The CDR3 here is CASSPGIAADTQYF. In DNA form, the CDR3 reads TGTGCCAGCAGCCCCGGGATAGCTGCAGATACGCAGTATTTT.

The V call is TRBV10-3, the J call TRBJ1-1; D call uncertain. CDR3 length equals 13 residues. Trimming pared 7 bases from V and 2 bases from J, leaving 11 bases between. Per the germline V gene, CDR1 is ENHRY and CDR2 is SYGVKD. This chain's CDR3 is CAIMGQPNTEAFF. CDR3 DNA: TGTGCCATCATGGGTCAGCCCAACACTGAAGCTTTCTTT.

In this sample, this clone turned up once. This chain joins TRBV18 and TRBJ2-7, with 11 bases aligning to TRBD2. This CDR3 spans 15 amino acids. V dropped 1 base and J dropped 6; count of bases not matched to a gene: 5. CDR1 and CDR2 from the germline V gene are KGHSH and LQKENI. The CDR3 DNA reads as TGTGCCAGCTCACCACGATTTAGCGGGGGGGTCGAGCAGTACTTC. Protein: CASSPRFSGGVEQYF.

This chain joins TRBV6-6 and TRBJ2-5; 10 nucleotides match TRBD1. With V trimmed by 2 bases and J by 5 bases, 2 bases remained unmatched. This CDR3 spans 14 amino acids. The germline gives CDR1 MNHNY, CDR2 SVGAGI (reference sequence). The CDR3 protein is CASSYPDRGETQYF. The CDR3 nucleotides read TGTGCCAGCAGTTACCCGGACAGGGGGGAGACCCAGTACTTC.

The chain recombines TRBV28 with TRBJ1-3; a possible D gene is TRBD1 (6 bases). In germline, CDR1 is MDHEN, CDR2 SYDVKM. The CDR3 has 14 residues. The V and J ends lost 10 bases and 0 bases respectively, with 13 bases between them. The CDR3 is CAITTGSSGNTIYF. The CDR3 DNA reads as TGTGCCATCACGACAGGCAGCTCTGGAAACACCATATATTTT.

This clone was counted a few times. The rearrangement uses TRBV6-5 and TRBJ2-7; 8 bases line up with TRBD1. The CDR3 runs to 13 residues. J gave up 2 bases and V 6 bases, and 3 bases lay outside the gene matches. From germline, CDR1 is MNHEY and CDR2 SVGAGI. The CDR3 sequence: CASRNRGTYEQYF. CDR3 bases: TGTGCCAGCAGAAACAGGGGGACCTACGAGCAGTACTTC.

J is TRBJ1-1 and V is TRBV18; D uncertain. The CDR3 runs 14 residues. Trimming pared 0 bases from V and 4 bases from J, leaving 9 bases between. The germline V gene has CDR1 KGHSH and CDR2 LQKENI. The CDR3 protein is CASSPPYGVTEAFF. CDR3 sequence (DNA): TGTGCCAGCTCACCACCTTATGGGGTCACTGAAGCTTTCTTT.

The V gene is TRBV9, the J gene TRBJ2-4, with 8 nucleotides matching TRBD1. Germline loops: CDR1 SGDLS, CDR2 YYNGEE. The V segment lost 0 bases and the J segment 7 bases; nucleotides outside the gene matches: 3. The CDR3 length is 14 residues. CDR3 coding DNA: TGTGCCAGCAGCGTAGGAGGGACAGGCAACATTCAGTACTTC. It specifies CASSVGGTGNIQYF. Supplemented by reference TRBV9 and TRBJ2-4, the full variable domain reads DSGVTQTPKHLITATGQRVTLRCSPRSGDLSVYWYQQSLDQGLQFLIQYYNGEERAKGNILERFSAQQFPDLHSELNLSSLELGDSALYFCASSVGGTGNIQYFGAGTRLSVL.

This clone was observed a handful of times. V is TRBV7-9 and J is TRBJ2-5; D unclear. Germline V CDR1 and CDR2: SEHNR, FQNEAQ (reference sequence). The length of the CDR3 is 15 residues. V lost 5 bases, J lost 2 bases, and 15 bases lay in between. The CDR3 DNA reads as TGTGCCAGCAGCCCCGGTAAGGGTGATCAAGAGACCCAGTACTTC. Translating gives CASSPGKGDQETQYF.

This clone was found once. The chain carries TRBV7-2 and TRBJ2-1; no reliable D call. The CDR3 has 11 residues. The ends were cut back, 6 bases at V and 11 bases at J, with 11 bases in the middle. The germline V gene encodes CDR1 SGHTA and CDR2 FQGNSA. As DNA, the CDR3 is TGTGCCAGCAGTAATTTAGGGAAGCAGTTCTTC. Its translation is CASSNLGKQFF.

The chain employs TRBV6-6 and TRBJ1-2, with no clear D. This CDR3 comprises 14 residues. V gave up 6 bases and J gave up 2 bases, with 13 bases separating them. Germline CDR1 MNHNY, CDR2 SVGAGI (reference sequence). CDR3 nucleotides: TGTGCCAGCAGCCAAAGCGGGAAAAACTATGGCTACACCTTC. Protein product: CASSQSGKNYGYTF.

This clone was seen once. V is TRBV7-2 and J is TRBJ1-2, with TRBD1 matching over 7 bases. V lost 1 base and J lost 2; bases outside the gene matches: 4. Germline CDR1 and CDR2: SGHTA and FQGNSA. The CDR3 totals 15 residues. CDR3 sequence (DNA): TGTGCCAGCAGCTTAGGAAGACAGGGAAACTATGGCTACACCTTC. Translated, it gives CASSLGRQGNYGYTF. Looking up the rest from reference TRBV7-2 and TRBJ1-2 gives the full variable domain: GAGVSQSPSNKVTEKGKDVELRCDPISGHTALYWYRQSLGQGLEFLIYFQGNSAPDKSGLPSDRFSAERTGGSVSTLTIQRTQQEDSAVYLCASSLGRQGNYGYTFGSGTRLTVV.

The genes are TRBV5-1 and TRBJ2-5; D may be TRBD1 or TRBD2 (6 bases each). The CDR3 has 13 residues. Germline values: CDR1 SGHRS, CDR2 YFSETQ. The V end lost 1 base, the J end lost 5 bases, and 9 bases lay between the germline ends. In nucleotides, the CDR3 is TGCGCCAGCAGCTTGACAGGGAGGGAGACCCAGTACTTC. This translates into CASSLTGRETQYF.

The J gene is TRBJ2-5, the V gene TRBV11-3; D assignment may be TRBD1 or TRBD2 (5 bases each). The V end lost 6 bases, the J end lost 1 base, and 9 bases lay between the germline ends. CDR3 length: 13 amino acids. Germline CDR1 and CDR2: SGHNT and YENEEA. The CDR3 sequence is CASSWDGQETQYF. DNA for the CDR3: TGTGCCAGCAGTTGGGACGGCCAAGAGACCCAGTACTTC.

The J gene is TRBJ2-2, the V gene TRBV27, with 9 bases matching TRBD1. Losses at the gene ends were 2 bases for V and 4 bases for J; bases not matched to a gene: 8. Germline CDR1 is MNHEY and CDR2 is SMNVEV (reference sequence). This CDR3 region has 17 residues. The CDR3 DNA sequence: TGTGCCAGCAGTTTACTAGGGACAGGGTACTCCACCGGGGAGCTGTTTTTT. This gives the protein CASSLLGTGYSTGELFF.

The CDR3 sequence is CASSLAFGSDYGYTF. The CDR3 DNA follows: TGTGCCAGCAGCTTGGCCTTTGGCAGCGACTATGGCTACACCTTC. The genes are TRBV5-4 and TRBJ1-2; D unclear. V gave up 0 bases and J gave up 3 bases, with 12 bases separating them. This CDR3 has 15 residues. Per germline, CDR1 SGHNT and CDR2 YYREEE (reference sequence). Full variable domain (missing parts from reference TRBV5-4 and TRBJ1-2): ETGVTQSPTHLIKTRGQQVTLRCSSQSGHNTVSWYQQALGQGPQFIFQYYREEENGRGNFPPRFSGLQFPNYSSELNVNALELDDSALYLCASSLAFGSDYGYTFGSGTRLTVV.

The chain couples TRBV11-3 to TRBJ1-2; 7 nucleotides match TRBD1. Looked up from germline, CDR1 is SGHNT and CDR2 is YENEEA. V lost 4 bases to trimming and J lost 5 bases; unmatched junction nucleotides: 4. This CDR3 is 13 amino acids long. The CDR3 DNA reads as TGTGCCAGCAGCTCAGCGACAGGGTATGGCTACACCTTC. It yields the protein CASSSATGYGYTF.

This clone has more than one count but fewer than ten. The rearrangement links TRBV6-5 to TRBJ2-2; no firm D call. CDR3 length: 14 amino acids. V lost 6 bases, J lost 5 bases, and 13 bases lay in between. Germline lookup yields CDR1 MNHEY and CDR2 SVGAGI. DNA of the CDR3: TGTGCCAGCAGAACTCACCGACAAACCGGGGAGCTGTTTTTT. It encodes CASRTHRQTGELFF.

The table lists this clone with a few counts. This sequence joins TRBV7-2 and TRBJ1-5; possibly TRBD1 for D (6 bases). Trimming removed 0 bases from V and 7 bases from J, with 10 bases in between. The CDR3 is 14 amino acids. The germline gives CDR1 SGHTA, CDR2 FQGNSA. This chain's CDR3 is CASSLAAGGQPQHF. CDR3 bases: TGTGCCAGCAGCTTAGCCGCCGGGGGCCAGCCCCAGCATTTT. Based on the CDR3 plus reference TRBV7-2 and TRBJ1-5, the full variable domain is GAGVSQSPSNKVTEKGKDVELRCDPISGHTALYWYRQSLGQGLEFLIYFQGNSAPDKSGLPSDRFSAERTGGSVSTLTIQRTQQEDSAVYLCASSLAAGGQPQHFGDGTRLSIL.

The rearrangement joins TRBV27 to TRBJ2-7; D is perhaps TRBD2 (5 bases). Trimming shortened V by 3 bases and J by 0 bases, and 12 bases separated the two germline ends. The germline gives CDR1 MNHEY, CDR2 SMNVEV (reference sequence). The CDR3 runs to 15 residues. Here the CDR3 reads CASSLGSASSYEQYF. CDR3 sequence (DNA): TGTGCCAGCAGTTTGGGGAGCGCGTCCTCCTACGAGCAGTACTTC.

The V gene is TRBV11-2, the J gene TRBJ1-1; TRBD1 matches 7 bases. This CDR3 is 15 amino acids long. Per the germline V gene, CDR1 is SGHAT and CDR2 is FQNNGV. V trimming: 3 bases; J trimming: 5 bases; junction bases outside the gene matches: 9. The CDR3 loop is CASSFRKGALTEAFF. As DNA, the CDR3 is TGTGCCAGCAGCTTCCGGAAGGGGGCCTTGACTGAAGCTTTCTTT.

The chain recombines TRBV27 with TRBJ1-6; a weak D match, TRBD1 (5 bases). V shed 3 bases and J shed 7 bases, with 16 bases lying between them. Per the germline V gene, CDR1 is MNHEY and CDR2 is SMNVEV (reference sequence). The CDR3 contains 16 residues. This chain's CDR3 is CASSFDPRGENSPLHF. Written as DNA, the CDR3 is TGTGCCAGCAGTTTCGACCCCCGGGGCGAAAATTCACCCCTCCACTTT.

V is TRBV4-2 and J is TRBJ1-1; D is possibly TRBD1 (6 bases). The CDR3 is made up of 13 amino acids. CDR1 and CDR2 (germline): LGHNA, YNFKEQ. Trimming removed 1 base from V and 12 bases from J, with 15 bases in between. The DNA of the CDR3 is TGTGCCAGCAGCCAAGCACGCGTAGACAGGTCTTTCTTT. Amino acid sequence: CASSQARVDRSFF.

The V call is TRBV28, the J call TRBJ2-7, with D hard to call. V was pared by 1 base and J by 5 bases, with 6 bases between. The germline V gene has CDR1 MDHEN and CDR2 SYDVKM. The CDR3 has 12 residues. DNA for the CDR3: TGTGCCAGCAGTTTATACGGTGACGAGCAGTACTTC. Amino acids: CASSLYGDEQYF.

CDR3 in DNA: TGCAGCGTTGCGGCAGGCGGGGGCTACACCTTC. It codes for CSVAAGGGYTF. The rearrangement uses TRBV29-1 and TRBJ1-2, with no clear D. Trimming removed 4 bases from V and 8 bases from J, with 11 bases in between. Germline assignment: CDR1 SQVTM and CDR2 ANQGSEA. The CDR3 runs to 11 residues.

This clone came up a few times. The chain carries TRBV7-8 and TRBJ1-5; weak D call: TRBD1 (5 bases). The CDR3 length is 14 residues. V dropped 2 bases and J dropped 7 bases, with 12 bases sitting between them. Per the germline V gene, CDR1 is SGHVS and CDR2 is FQNEAQ. The CDR3 sequence: CASSLRGDWQPQHF. The CDR3 nucleotides are TGTGCCAGCAGCTTACGGGGGGATTGGCAGCCCCAGCATTTT.